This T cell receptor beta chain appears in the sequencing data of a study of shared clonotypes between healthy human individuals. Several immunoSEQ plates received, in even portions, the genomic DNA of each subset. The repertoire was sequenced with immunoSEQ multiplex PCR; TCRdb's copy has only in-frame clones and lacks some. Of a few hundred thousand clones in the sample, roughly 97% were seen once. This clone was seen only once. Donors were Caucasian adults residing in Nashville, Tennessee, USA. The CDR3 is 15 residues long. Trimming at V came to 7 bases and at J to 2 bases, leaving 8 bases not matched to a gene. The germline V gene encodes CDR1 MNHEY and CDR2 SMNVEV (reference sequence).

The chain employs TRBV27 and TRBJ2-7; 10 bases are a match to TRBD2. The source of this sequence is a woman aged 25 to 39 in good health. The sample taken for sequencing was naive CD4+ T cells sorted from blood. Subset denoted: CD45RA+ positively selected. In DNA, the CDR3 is TGTGCCAGCACCACTCGGACTAGCGGAACCTACGAGCAGTACTTC. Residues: CASTTRTSGTYEQYF.